Listed below are T cell receptor beta chains from one sample, sequenced in a study of T cell changes during pregnancy in multiple sclerosis. The assay was immunoSEQ multiplex PCR, and TCRdb's table has in-frame clones only and misses some. The data contain some 64,000 clones, about 90% of them seen just once; the ten biggest clones take up more than 2%. The starting material was peripheral blood, obtained in the second trimester of pregnancy. Receptors originate from a female donor in good health, enrolled as a control in a pregnancy study. CDR3s include the opening cysteine and the closing phenylalanine or tryptophan. Fields, in order: V gene, J gene, D gene, CDR3 DNA, CDR3 protein. The D gene is left open where the match is weak.

V gene: TRBV2; J gene: TRBJ1-2; D gene: NA; CDR3 DNA: TGTGCCAGCAGGGACCCCAGGGTCGTAACTAACTATGGCTACACCTTC; CDR3 protein: CASRDPRVVTNYGYTF
V gene: TRBV2; J gene: TRBJ2-7; D gene: NA; CDR3 DNA: TGTGCCAGCAGTGACGGGAGCTCCTACGAGCAGTACTTC; CDR3 protein: CASSDGSSYEQYF
V gene: TRBV4-1; J gene: TRBJ2-7; D gene: NA; CDR3 DNA: TGCGCCAGCAGCCAGATTTCCAGTGTCTCCTACGAGCAGTACTTC; CDR3 protein: CASSQISSVSYEQYF
V gene: TRBV10-3; J gene: TRBJ2-2; D gene: TRBD2; CDR3 DNA: TGTGCCACCCAGAGCCCTAGCGGGGATACCGGGGAGCTGTTTTTT; CDR3 protein: CATQSPSGDTGELFF
V gene: TRBV10-3; J gene: TRBJ1-3; D gene: TRBD1; CDR3 DNA: TGTGCCATCAGTGAGGGGCAGGGGGCAAGTGGAAACACCATATATTTT; CDR3 protein: CAISEGQGASGNTIYF
V gene: TRBV7-9; J gene: TRBJ2-1; D gene: TRBD2; CDR3 DNA: TGTGCCAGCAGCGCTAGCGGGGGATACAATGAGCAGTTCTTC; CDR3 protein: CASSASGGYNEQFF
V gene: TRBV29-1; J gene: TRBJ2-2; D gene: NA; CDR3 DNA: TGCAGCGTTGAAAATCTCAACAGAGGGAGGGAGCTGTTTTTT; CDR3 protein: CSVENLNRGRELFF
V gene: TRBV28; J gene: TRBJ1-1; D gene: NA; CDR3 DNA: TGTGCCAGCAGTACCTCGGGGATAACTGAAGCTTTCTTT; CDR3 protein: CASSTSGITEAFF
V gene: TRBV15; J gene: TRBJ1-1; D gene: NA; CDR3 DNA: TGTGCCACCAGCGGGGGGAGGTCCACTGAAGCTTTCTTT; CDR3 protein: CATSGGRSTEAFF
V gene: TRBV7-9; J gene: TRBJ2-2; D gene: NA; CDR3 DNA: TGTGCCAGCAGCAAATGGGACTTATCACCCGGGGAGCTGTTTTTT; CDR3 protein: CASSKWDLSPGELFF
V gene: TRBV5-1; J gene: TRBJ2-3; D gene: TRBD1; CDR3 DNA: TGCGCCAGCAGCCCGTCCAAGAGGACAGGGTCCGATACGCAGTATTTT; CDR3 protein: CASSPSKRTGSDTQYF
V gene: TRBV11-2; J gene: TRBJ1-5; D gene: NA; CDR3 DNA: TGTGCCAGCAGCAGCTTACGGGGGGGTCCCCAGCATTTT; CDR3 protein: CASSSLRGGPQHF
V gene: TRBV6-4; J gene: TRBJ2-3; D gene: NA; CDR3 DNA: TGTGCCAGCAGTGACTCCTCGTCTAGCACAGATACGCAGTATTTT; CDR3 protein: CASSDSSSSTDTQYF
V gene: TRBV10-1; J gene: TRBJ2-1; D gene: TRBD2; CDR3 DNA: TGCGCCAGCAGTCGAGCGGGAGCTGAAATCAATGAGCAGTTCTTC; CDR3 protein: CASSRAGAEINEQFF
V gene: TRBV2; J gene: TRBJ1-1; D gene: NA; CDR3 DNA: TGTGCCAGCAGTGAAGCCCTCATAAGATCGGCTGAAGCTTTCTTT; CDR3 protein: CASSEALIRSAEAFF